These 19 T cell receptor beta chains share one sample of origin, sequenced in a study of Graves' ophthalmopathy and Graves' hyperthyroidism. TCR beta CDR3 regions were amplified from RNA transcripts. After a first-round RT-PCR with HTBI primers, a second-round multiplex PCR was run. TCRdb reprocessed the multiplex PCR reads with MiXCR, giving one entry per CDR3 protein. The sample contains about 660,000 distinct CDR3 sequences, 35% to 50% of which appear only once. Material: peripheral blood. The receptors stem from an adult man with Graves' ophthalmopathy.

There are many counts of this clonotype. The J gene is TRBJ2-7, the V gene TRBV29-1; either TRBD1 or TRBD2 may fit D (5 bases each). Trimming cost V 3 bases and J 3 bases, with 15 bases left between them. Germline values: CDR1 SQVTM, CDR2 ANQGSEA. This CDR3 contains 14 residues. For the CDR3, the DNA is TGCAGCGTTGATGGGGGACCGCCCTACTACGAGCAGTACTTC. It encodes CSVDGGPPYYEQYF.

The sample holds many counts of this clonotype. The chain combines TRBV24-1 with TRBJ2-2; D unresolved. V lost 1 base, J lost 3 bases, and 8 bases lay in between. Germline V gives CDR1 KGHDR, CDR2 SFDVKD. CDR3 length: 15 amino acids. The CDR3 DNA follows: TGTGCCACCAGTGATTTTAACAGCTACACCGGGGAGCTGTTTTTT. Its translation: CATSDFNSYTGELFF.

Many counts were recorded for this clonotype. V gene TRBV29-1 combines with J gene TRBJ1-1; D gene unclear. This CDR3 has 13 residues. The germline gives CDR1 SQVTM, CDR2 ANQGSEA. Between the trimmed V and J ends, which lost 2 bases and 0 bases, there was a span of 7 bases. The CDR3 coding sequence is TGCAGCGTTGAAATGGAGCTGAACACTGAAGCTTTCTTT. Encoded protein: CSVEMELNTEAFF.

Only a few counts were recorded for this clonotype. This chain joins TRBV7-2 and TRBJ1-2; 10 nucleotides match TRBD1. Germline trimming cut 6 bases from V and 2 bases from J; bases unmatched to any gene: 12. Germline loops: CDR1 SGHTA, CDR2 FQGNSA. The CDR3 sequence is 17 residues long. The CDR3 here is CASSPGQGEGGNYGYTF. CDR3 nucleotides: TGTGCCAGCAGTCCTGGACAGGGGGAAGGCGGCAACTATGGCTACACCTTC. The entire variable domain, with the rest obtained from reference TRBV7-2 and TRBJ1-2, is as follows: GAGVSQSPSNKVTEKGKDVELRCDPISGHTALYWYRQSLGQGLEFLIYFQGNSAPDKSGLPSDRFSAERTGGSVSTLTIQRTQQEDSAVYLCASSPGQGEGGNYGYTFGSGTRLTVV.

This clonotype was detected ten times or more. The rearrangement joins TRBV2 to TRBJ1-2; D remains ambiguous. Trimming pared 5 bases from V and 3 bases from J, leaving 10 bases between. Germline V gene lookup returns CDR1 SNHLY and CDR2 FYNNEI. There are 13 residues in the CDR3. Here the CDR3 reads CASSFSRDYGYTF. Here the CDR3 DNA reads TGTGCCAGCAGTTTTTCCAGAGACTATGGCTACACCTTC.

The V call is TRBV29-1, the J call TRBJ2-7; D is possibly TRBD1 or TRBD2 (6 bases each). V was cut by 8 bases and J by 0 bases, with 11 bases left in between. There are 12 residues in the CDR3. CDR1 SQVTM and CDR2 ANQGSEA come from the germline V gene. CDR3 bases: TGCAGCCAAGGGGGGAGCTCCTACGAGCAGTACTTC. This encodes CSQGGSSYEQYF.

This clonotype has a count of ten or more. The chain is built from TRBV6-6 and TRBJ1-5, with no clear D. The germline V and J ends were trimmed by 7 bases and 3 bases, with 13 bases remaining between them. Germline lookup yields CDR1 MNHNY and CDR2 SVGAGI (reference sequence). The CDR3 totals 14 residues. DNA for the CDR3: TGTGCCAGCACAGCCGGCATCGTCAATCAGCCCCAGCATTTT. It yields the protein CASTAGIVNQPQHF.

With regard to this clonotype: The junction and the germline gene differ at one end; a read error may be behind it. The CDR3 loop reads CAIGMTQQERNSPLHF. The CDR3 nucleotides are TGTGCCATCGGTATGACCCAACAGGAGCGAAATTCGCCCCTCCACTTT. The J gene is TRBJ1-6, the V gene TRBV10-3; maybe TRBD1 (5 bases). CDR1 and CDR2 from the germline V gene are ENHRY and SYGVKD. CDR3 size: 16 residues.

This clonotype was found many times. The rearrangement uses TRBV7-8 and TRBJ1-3; 8 bases fit TRBD1. The J segment lost 2 bases and the V segment lost 3 bases, leaving 3 bases of the junction unmatched. Germline V CDR1 and CDR2: SGHVS, FQNEAQ. This CDR3 is built from 15 residues. CDR3 coding DNA: TGTGCCAGCAGCTTCTACAGGGGGACTGGAAACACCATATATTTT. Translation gives CASSFYRGTGNTIYF.

The CDR3 DNA sequence: TGTGCCAGCAATCCCGGGACAGGGGGTAACTATGGCTACACCTTC. It translates to CASNPGTGGNYGYTF. The chain combines TRBV7-9 with TRBJ1-2; 11 positions agree with TRBD1. J was trimmed by 1 base and V by 7 bases; bases with no gene match: 5. The CDR3 is 15 residues long. CDR1 is SEHNR and CDR2 is FQNEAQ in the germline V gene (reference sequence). Using reference TRBV7-9 and TRBJ1-2 for the parts outside the CDR3, the full variable domain is DTGVSQNPRHKITKRGQNVTFRCDPISEHNRLYWYRQTLGQGPEFLTYFQNEAQLEKSRLLSDRFSAERPKGSFSTLEIQRTEQGDSAMYLCASNPGTGGNYGYTFGSGTRLTVV.

V usage is TRBV5-8 and J usage is TRBJ1-4; 7 bases map to TRBD1. The CDR3 spans 14 residues. Unmatched junction bases numbered 8, after V lost 7 bases and J lost 5 bases. Germline V gene lookup returns CDR1 SGHTS and CDR2 YDEGEE. Here the CDR3 reads CASRTGWKNEKLFF. CDR3 bases: TGTGCCAGCCGGACAGGCTGGAAAAATGAAAAACTGTTTTTT.

This chain joins TRBV29-1 and TRBJ2-7; possible D gene TRBD1, 7 bases. Trimming stripped 6 bases from V and 6 bases from J, with 18 bases between. Germline V gene lookup returns CDR1 SQVTM and CDR2 ANQGSEA. The CDR3 has 13 residues. CDR3 nucleotide sequence: TGCAGCGTCTTACTTTACAGGGGAGGCGAGCAGTACTTC. Translating gives CSVLLYRGGEQYF.

DNA for the CDR3: TGTGCCAGCAGTTACGCAGGGGCTCTCTCTGGAAACACCATATATTTT. It encodes CASSYAGALSGNTIYF. This rearrangement joins TRBV6-6 to TRBJ1-3; possibly TRBD1 for D (6 bases). Germline assignment: CDR1 MNHNY and CDR2 SVGAGI (reference sequence). There are 16 residues in the CDR3. V dropped 2 bases and J dropped 0 bases, with 11 bases sitting between them.

The CDR3 region is CASSLVGVRPRSGANVLTF. The CDR3 DNA follows: TGTGCCAGCAGCTTGGTCGGGGTCAGGCCCCGCTCTGGGGCCAACGTCCTGACTTTC. J is TRBJ2-6 and V is TRBV7-2; possibly TRBD2 for D (5 bases). Germline assignment: CDR1 SGHTA and CDR2 FQGNSA. The CDR3 consists of 19 residues. Trimming removed 3 bases at V and 0 bases at J, with 18 bases between.

This clonotype appeared many times. The rearrangement links TRBV20-1 to TRBJ1-6; D not certain. Per the germline V gene, CDR1 is DFQATT and CDR2 is SNEGSKA (reference sequence). The CDR3 runs 13 residues. Trimming removed 1 base at V and 7 bases at J, with 8 bases between. CDR3 sequence reads: CSARVNVNSPLHF. CDR3 DNA: TGCAGTGCTAGAGTAAACGTCAATTCACCCCTCCACTTT.

This clonotype appeared many times. The chain carries TRBV5-8 and TRBJ1-1; weak D call: TRBD1 (6 bases). Germline V gene lookup returns CDR1 SGHTS and CDR2 YDEGEE. V gave up 4 bases and J gave up 2 bases, with 12 bases separating them. There are 14 residues in the CDR3. The CDR3 protein is CASSQGGANTEAFF. Written as DNA, the CDR3 is TGTGCCAGCAGCCAAGGGGGGGCAAACACTGAAGCTTTCTTT.

The chain uses TRBV7-8 and TRBJ2-3; TRBD1 agrees at 7 bases. Looked up from germline, CDR1 is SGHVS and CDR2 is FQNEAQ. The CDR3 runs to 16 residues. The V gene end was trimmed by 5 bases and the J gene end by 0 bases; junction bases not matched to a gene: 8. The CDR3: CASSTNRGRSTDTQYF. CDR3 nucleotides: TGTGCCAGCAGCACAAACAGGGGAAGAAGCACAGATACGCAGTATTTT.

The table lists this clonotype with many counts. CDR3 sequence: CAISDTGERATNTGELFF. The CDR3 DNA is TGTGCCATCAGTGATACGGGGGAGAGGGCGACGAACACCGGGGAGCTGTTTTTT. The J gene is TRBJ2-2, the V gene TRBV10-3; D perhaps matches TRBD2 (6 bases). This CDR3 spans 18 amino acids. The V gene's germline CDR1 is ENHRY and CDR2 SYGVKD. Trimming cost V 3 bases and J 0 bases, with 17 bases left between them.

The V and J genes are TRBV2 and TRBJ1-1; D not certain. Germline V CDR1 and CDR2: SNHLY, FYNNEI. V lost 8 bases, J lost 7 bases, and 17 bases lay in between. The CDR3 spans 13 residues. CDR3: CASSPTEAVEAFF. CDR3 in DNA: TGTGCCAGCTCACCCACCGAGGCCGTTGAAGCTTTCTTT.